This TCR beta chain derives from a study of T cell repertoires in cytomegalovirus infection. Study-level background: CMV epitopes in the study were HLA-C-restricted (recently identified) and HLA-B-restricted (well studied). Carrying CMV and the relevant HLA type showed in public TCR beta signatures. Study-level results: The ex vivo response showed dominance by HLA-C-restricted CMV-specific TCR beta clonotypes.

With 5 bases removed from V and 0 bases from J, the gap between germline ends came to 12 bases. CDR1 and CDR2 (germline): SGHTA, FQGNSA. The length of the CDR3 is 15 residues. In regard to this clonotype: The antigen remains undetermined.

Using its own MiXCR run on the reads, TCRdb lists one record per CDR3 protein. The sample records about 350,000 distinct CDR3 sequences, about 35% being singletons. This sequence originates from a human donor in good health (CMV status not recorded). Some clones in this sample may be carry-over from other donors' samples. V is TRBV7-2 and J is TRBJ2-3; D is unclear. This sample comprised cultured PBMCs, obtained from culture after CMV antigen stimulation. CDR3 nucleotides: TGTGCCAGCAGCCCCCAAGTTGGGAGCACAGATACGCAGTATTTT. Translating it yields CASSPQVGSTDTQYF.